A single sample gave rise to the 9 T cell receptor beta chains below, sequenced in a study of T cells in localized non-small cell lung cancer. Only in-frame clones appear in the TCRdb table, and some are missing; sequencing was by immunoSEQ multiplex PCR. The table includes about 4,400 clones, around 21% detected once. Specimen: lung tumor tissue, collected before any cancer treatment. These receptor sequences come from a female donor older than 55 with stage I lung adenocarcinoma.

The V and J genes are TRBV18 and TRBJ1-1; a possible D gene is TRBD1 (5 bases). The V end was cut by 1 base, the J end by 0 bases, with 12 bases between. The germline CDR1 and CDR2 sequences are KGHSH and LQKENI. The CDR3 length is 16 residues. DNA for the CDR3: TGTGCCAGCTCACCACTGGGGGGTTTCATGAACACTGAAGCTTTCTTT. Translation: CASSPLGGFMNTEAFF.

The CDR3 DNA is TGTGCCAGTAGTATAGCCCCCGGGACAGGGCTAAATCAGCCCCAGCATTTT. Amino acid sequence: CASSIAPGTGLNQPQHF. This sequence joins TRBV19 and TRBJ1-5, with 9 positions matching TRBD1. CDR1 is LNHDA, CDR2 SQIVND, per germline (reference sequence). The CDR3 runs 17 residues. Trimming removed 1 base from V and 4 bases from J; junction bases left unmatched: 8.

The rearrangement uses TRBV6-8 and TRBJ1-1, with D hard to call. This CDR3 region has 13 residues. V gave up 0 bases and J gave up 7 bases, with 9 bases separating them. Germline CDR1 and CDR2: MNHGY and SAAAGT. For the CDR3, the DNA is TGTGCCAGCAGTTACTCGTCTCGGTTTGAAGCTTTCTTT. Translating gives CASSYSSRFEAFF.

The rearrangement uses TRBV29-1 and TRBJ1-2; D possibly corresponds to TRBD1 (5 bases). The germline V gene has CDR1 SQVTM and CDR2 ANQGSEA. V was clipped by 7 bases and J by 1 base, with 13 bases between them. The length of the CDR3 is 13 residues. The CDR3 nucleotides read TGCAGCGATTCCCGGGGGGATAACTATGGCTACACCTTC. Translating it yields CSDSRGDNYGYTF.

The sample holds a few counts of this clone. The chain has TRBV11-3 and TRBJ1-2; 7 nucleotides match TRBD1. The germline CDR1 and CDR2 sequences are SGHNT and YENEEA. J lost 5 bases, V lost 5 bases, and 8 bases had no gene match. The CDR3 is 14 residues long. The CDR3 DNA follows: TGTGCCAGCAGCCCCCCCGGGACAGATTATGGCTACACCTTC. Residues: CASSPPGTDYGYTF. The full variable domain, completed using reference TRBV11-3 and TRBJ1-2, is EAGVVQSPRYKIIEKKQPVAFWCNPISGHNTLYWYLQNLGQGPELLIRYENEEAVDDSQLPKDRFSAERLKGVDSTLKIQPAELGDSAVYLCASSPPGTDYGYTFGSGTRLTVV.

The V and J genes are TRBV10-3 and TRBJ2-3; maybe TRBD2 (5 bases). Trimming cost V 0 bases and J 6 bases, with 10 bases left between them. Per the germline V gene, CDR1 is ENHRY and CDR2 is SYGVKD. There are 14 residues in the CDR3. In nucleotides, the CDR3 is TGTGCCATCAGTGAGTCGAGAGGGCAGGATACGCAGTATTTT. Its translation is CAISESRGQDTQYF.

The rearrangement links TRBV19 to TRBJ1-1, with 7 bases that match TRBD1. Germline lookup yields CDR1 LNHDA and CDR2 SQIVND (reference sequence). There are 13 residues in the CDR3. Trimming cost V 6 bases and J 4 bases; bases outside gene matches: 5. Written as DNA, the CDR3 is TGTGCCAGTAGCAAACAGGGGATCACTGAAGCTTTCTTT. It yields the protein CASSKQGITEAFF. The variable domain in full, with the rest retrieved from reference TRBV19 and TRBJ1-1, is DGGITQSPKYLFRKEGQNVTLSCEQNLNHDAMYWYRQDPGQGLRLIYYSQIVNDFQKGDIAEGYSVSREKKESFPLTVTSAQKNPTAFYLCASSKQGITEAFFGQGTRLTVV.

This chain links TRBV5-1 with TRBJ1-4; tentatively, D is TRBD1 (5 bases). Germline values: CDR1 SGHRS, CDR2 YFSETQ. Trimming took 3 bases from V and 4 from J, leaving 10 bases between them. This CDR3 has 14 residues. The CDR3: CASSSGRLNEKLFF. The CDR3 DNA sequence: TGCGCCAGCAGCTCGGGACGACTTAATGAAAAACTGTTTTTT.

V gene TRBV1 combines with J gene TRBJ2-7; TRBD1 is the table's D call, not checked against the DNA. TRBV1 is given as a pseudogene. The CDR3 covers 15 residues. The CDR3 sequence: CASSRMTTGGYEQYF. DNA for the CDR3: TGCGCCAGCAGCCGAATGACGACAGGGGGCTACGAGCAGTACTTC.